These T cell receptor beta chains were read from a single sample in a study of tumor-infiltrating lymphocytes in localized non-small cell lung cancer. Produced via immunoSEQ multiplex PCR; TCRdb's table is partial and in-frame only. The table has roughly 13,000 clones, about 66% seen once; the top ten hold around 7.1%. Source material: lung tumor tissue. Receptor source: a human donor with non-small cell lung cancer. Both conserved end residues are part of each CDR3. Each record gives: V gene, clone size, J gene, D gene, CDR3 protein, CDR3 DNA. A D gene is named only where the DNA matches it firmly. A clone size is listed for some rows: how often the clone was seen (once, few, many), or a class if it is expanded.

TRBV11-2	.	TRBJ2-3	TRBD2	CASSFSSGKGDTQYF	TGTGCCAGCAGCTTCTCCAGCGGGAAGGGGGATACGCAGTATTTT
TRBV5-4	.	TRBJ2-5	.	CASSGQGAQETQYF	TGTGCCAGCAGCGGTCAAGGGGCCCAAGAGACCCAGTACTTC
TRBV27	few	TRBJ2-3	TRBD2	CASSLFSSGGTDTQYF	TGTGCCAGCAGTTTATTTTCTAGCGGGGGCACAGATACGCAGTATTTT
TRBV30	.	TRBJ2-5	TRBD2	CAWSVLGGLGRETQYF	TGTGCCTGGAGTGTACTCGGAGGACTAGGCCGAGAGACCCAGTACTTC
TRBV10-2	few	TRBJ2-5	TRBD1	CASNRDRDQETQYF	TGCGCCAGCAATAGGGACAGGGATCAAGAGACCCAGTACTTC
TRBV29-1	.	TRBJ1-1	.	CSVFLLKGGTEAFF	TGCAGCGTATTCCTTTTGAAGGGTGGCACTGAAGCTTTCTTT
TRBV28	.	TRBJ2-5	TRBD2	CASSLLAGEETQYF	TGTGCCAGCAGTTTATTAGCGGGGGAAGAGACCCAGTACTTC
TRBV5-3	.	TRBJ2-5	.	CARGSGMKETQYF	TGTGCCAGAGGGTCGGGAATGAAGGAGACCCAGTACTTC
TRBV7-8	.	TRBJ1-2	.	CASSRGSSYGYTF	TGTGCCAGCAGTCGCGGCAGTAGCTATGGCTACACCTTC
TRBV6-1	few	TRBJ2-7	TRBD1	CASSGRTGGSYEQYF	TGTGCCAGCAGTGGCCGGACAGGGGGCTCCTACGAGCAGTACTTC
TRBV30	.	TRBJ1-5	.	CAWSLRDKNQPQHF	TGTGCCTGGAGTCTCCGGGACAAGAATCAGCCCCAGCATTTT
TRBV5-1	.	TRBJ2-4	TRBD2	CASSWETSGATVAKNIQYF	TGCGCCAGCAGCTGGGAGACTAGCGGGGCGACTGTAGCCAAAAACATTCAGTACTTC
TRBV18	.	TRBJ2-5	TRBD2	CASSPGLEETQYF	TGTGCCAGCTCCCCGGGACTAGAAGAGACCCAGTACTTC
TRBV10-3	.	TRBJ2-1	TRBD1	CAISGTGYEQFF	TGTGCCATCAGCGGGACAGGGTACGAGCAGTTCTTC
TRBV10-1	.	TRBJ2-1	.	CASSESGSRLSNEQFF	TGCGCCAGCAGTGAGTCTGGCAGCCGATTGAGCAATGAGCAGTTCTTC
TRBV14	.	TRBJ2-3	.	CASSQEHLADTQYF	TGTGCCAGCAGCCAAGAACACTTAGCAGATACGCAGTATTTT
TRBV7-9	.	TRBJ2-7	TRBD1	CASSLGTGGSYEQYF	TGTGCCAGCAGCTTAGGGACAGGGGGGTCCTACGAGCAGTACTTC
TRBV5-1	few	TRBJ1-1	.	CASSLIGGRDTEAFF	TGCGCCAGCAGCTTGATCGGGGGCAGGGACACTGAAGCTTTCTTT
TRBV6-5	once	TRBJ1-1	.	CASSSLGGIEAFF	TGTGCCAGCAGTTCCTTAGGGGGGATTGAAGCTTTCTTT
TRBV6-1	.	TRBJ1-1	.	CASSEYVTMNTEAFF	TGTGCCAGCAGTGAATACGTCACCATGAACACTGAAGCTTTCTTT
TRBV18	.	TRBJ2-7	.	CASSPDIREKQYF	TGTGCCAGCTCACCCGATATAAGGGAAAAGCAGTACTTC
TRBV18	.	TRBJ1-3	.	CASSQTLENTIYF	TGTGCCAGCTCCCAGACTCTGGAAAACACCATATATTTT
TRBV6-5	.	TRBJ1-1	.	CASSYSYRVNTEAFF	TGTGCCAGCAGTTACTCGTACAGGGTGAACACTGAAGCTTTCTTT
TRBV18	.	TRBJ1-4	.	CASERTEEKLFF	TGTGCGTCCGAGAGGACAGAAGAAAAACTGTTTTTT
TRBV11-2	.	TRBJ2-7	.	CASSLISEQYF	TGTGCCAGCAGCCTAATAAGCGAGCAGTACTTC
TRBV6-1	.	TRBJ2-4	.	CASSEAWSGAAKNIQYF	TGTGCCAGCAGTGAAGCGTGGAGCGGTGCGGCCAAAAACATTCAGTACTTC
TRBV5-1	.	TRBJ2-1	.	CASSDGTLYNEQFF	TGCGCCAGCAGCGACGGGACACTCTACAATGAGCAGTTCTTC
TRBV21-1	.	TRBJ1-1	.	CASSKGSPGGRENTEAFF	TGTGCCAGCAGCAAAGGGAGTCCCGGGGGGCGGGAGAACACTGAAGCTTTCTTT
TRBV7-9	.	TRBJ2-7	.	CASSVSYEQYF	TGTGCCAGCAGCGTCTCCTACGAGCAGTACTTC
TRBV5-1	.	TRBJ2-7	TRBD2	CASSPRSGGYEQYF	TGCGCCAGCAGCCCCCGCAGCGGGGGCTACGAGCAGTACTTC
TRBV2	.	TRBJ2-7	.	CASSGSSYEQYF	TGTGCCAGCAGTGGGAGCTCCTACGAGCAGTACTTC
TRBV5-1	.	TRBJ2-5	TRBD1	CASRSQGAQETQYF	TGCGCCAGCAGATCGCAGGGGGCCCAAGAGACCCAGTACTTC
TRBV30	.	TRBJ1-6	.	CAWRTPGRVGSPLHF	TGTGCCTGGAGAACCCCCGGTAGGGTAGGCTCACCCCTCCACTTT
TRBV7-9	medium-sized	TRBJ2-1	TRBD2	CASSFTSAPDNEQFF	TGTGCCAGCAGCTTTACTAGCGCTCCGGACAATGAGCAGTTCTTC
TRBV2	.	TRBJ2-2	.	CASSYRVAGELFF	TGTGCCAGCAGTTACAGGGTGGCCGGGGAGCTGTTTTTT
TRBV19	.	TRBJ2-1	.	CASSIGSSRYNEQFF	TGTGCCAGTAGTATAGGGTCTAGTCGGTACAATGAGCAGTTCTTC
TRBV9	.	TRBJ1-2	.	CASSDPPEFGSNYGYTF	TGTGCCAGCAGCGATCCCCCGGAGTTTGGGTCTAACTATGGCTACACCTTC
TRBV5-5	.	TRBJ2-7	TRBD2	CASSKTSGPYEQYF	TGTGCCAGCAGCAAAACTAGCGGGCCCTACGAGCAGTACTTC
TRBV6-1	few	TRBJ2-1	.	CASSADSSYNEQFF	TGTGCCAGCAGTGCCGATAGCTCCTACAATGAGCAGTTCTTC
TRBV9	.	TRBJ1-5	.	CASSVGLDQPQHF	TGTGCCAGCAGCGTAGGTCTGGACCAGCCCCAGCATTTT
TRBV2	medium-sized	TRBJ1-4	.	CASSGPGFATNEKLFF	TGTGCCAGCAGTGGGCCAGGCTTTGCAACTAATGAAAAACTGTTTTTT
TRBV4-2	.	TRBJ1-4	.	CASSQLGAGELFF	TGTGCCAGCAGCCAATTGGGGGCTGGGGAACTGTTTTTT
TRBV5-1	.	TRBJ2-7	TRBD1	CASSLGGQGGLTLGEQYF	TGCGCCAGCAGCTTGGGGGGACAGGGAGGACTCACGCTTGGAGAGCAGTACTTC
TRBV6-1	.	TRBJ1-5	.	CASSEYPGNSNQPQHF	TGTGCCAGCAGTGAATATCCAGGGAACAGCAATCAGCCCCAGCATTTT
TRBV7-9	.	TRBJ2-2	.	CASSPGENTGELFF	TGTGCCAGCAGCCCGGGGGAGAACACCGGGGAGCTGTTTTTT
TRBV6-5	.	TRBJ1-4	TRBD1	CASSYSGQGEEKLFF	TGTGCCAGCAGTTACTCGGGACAGGGGGAGGAAAAACTGTTTTTT
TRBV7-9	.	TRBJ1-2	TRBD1	CASSFSGQHGYTF	TGTGCCAGCAGTTTTTCGGGACAGCATGGCTACACCTTC
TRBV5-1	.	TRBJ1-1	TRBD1	CASSLEGTGGTEAFF	TGCGCCAGCAGCTTGGAAGGGACAGGAGGCACTGAAGCTTTCTTT
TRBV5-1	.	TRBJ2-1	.	CASSLAMAGPRINEQFF	TGCGCCAGCAGCTTGGCCATGGCAGGACCCAGGATCAATGAGCAGTTCTTC
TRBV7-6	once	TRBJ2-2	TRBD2	CASSTLAGENTGELFF	TGTGCCAGCAGCACCTTAGCGGGAGAAAACACCGGGGAGCTGTTTTTT
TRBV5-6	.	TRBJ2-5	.	CASSFPQTQETQYF	TGTGCCAGCAGCTTCCCCCAGACTCAAGAGACCCAGTACTTC
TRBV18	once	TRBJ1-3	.	CASSPDGNTIYF	TGTGCCAGCTCACCGGACGGAAACACCATATATTTT
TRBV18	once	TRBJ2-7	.	CASSPVGTSSYEQYF	TGTGCCAGCTCACCGGTAGGAACCAGCTCCTACGAGCAGTACTTC
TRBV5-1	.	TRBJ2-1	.	CASSYDFTGEQFF	TGCGCCAGCAGCTATGACTTCACAGGTGAGCAGTTCTTC
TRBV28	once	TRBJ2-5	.	CASSSPSRDLVGTQYF	TGTGCCAGCAGTTCCCCCTCACGGGACCTGGTTGGTACCCAGTACTTC
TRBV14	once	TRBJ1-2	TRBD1	CASSHDRGYFRGYGYTF	TGTGCCAGCAGCCACGACAGGGGGTACTTTCGGGGCTATGGCTACACCTTC
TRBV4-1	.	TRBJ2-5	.	CASSHRGGVYRGQETQYF	TGCGCCAGCAGCCATCGAGGGGGGGTGTACAGGGGACAAGAGACCCAGTACTTC
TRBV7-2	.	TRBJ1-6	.	CASSLRARQKLPLHF	TGTGCCAGCAGCTTAAGGGCCAGACAGAAGCTTCCCCTCCACTTT
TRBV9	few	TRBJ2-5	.	CASSVGSTYTQETQYF	TGTGCCAGCAGCGTAGGGTCGACCTATACCCAAGAGACCCAGTACTTC